This TCR beta chain was sequenced for a study of technical replicates of blood from a few donors. Using immunoSEQ multiplex PCR, the repertoire was profiled, and TCRdb retains in-frame clones only, with some absent. The sample lists more than 15,000 clones; more than 75% were seen once. The CDR3 has 16 residues. Germline V gives CDR1 GTSNPN, CDR2 SVGIG (reference sequence). Trimming removed 3 bases from V and 9 bases from J; junction bases left unmatched: 11. This clone occurred once. The TCR was taken from a human donor in good health. The V and J genes are TRBV30 and TRBJ2-1; 13 bases line up with TRBD2. The sequencing input was PBMCs. This CDR3 is CAWSPTGLAGASEQFF. In DNA form, the CDR3 reads TGTGCCTGGAGCCCGACCGGACTAGCGGGAGCAAGTGAGCAGTTCTTC.